Presented here are 19 T cell receptor beta chains from one specimen sequenced in a study of technical replicates of blood from a handful of donors. Measured with immunoSEQ multiplex PCR; TCRdb has only the in-frame clones, and not every one. The data show 80,000 to 90,000 clones, about 95% seen once. The sequenced sample consisted of T cells isolated from PBMCs. These receptors were obtained from a human donor in good health.

The chain couples TRBV30 to TRBJ2-1, with TRBD2 identical over 8 bases. The CDR3 loop spans 13 amino acids. Germline assignment: CDR1 GTSNPN and CDR2 SVGIG (reference sequence). The V gene end was trimmed by 6 bases and the J gene end by 3 bases; junction bases not matched to a gene: 4. The CDR3 DNA sequence: TGTGCCTGCGCCGGGACTAGCTACAATGAGCAGTTCTTC. This translates into CACAGTSYNEQFF.

The rearrangement links TRBV5-1 to TRBJ2-2; 9 bases are shared with TRBD1. The CDR3 has 15 amino acids. J lost 5 bases, V lost 4 bases, and 6 bases had no gene match. Germline V gene sequence: CDR1 SGHRS, CDR2 YFSETQ. The CDR3 is CASSLQGAETGELFF. DNA of the CDR3: TGCGCCAGCAGCCTACAGGGGGCGGAGACCGGGGAGCTGTTTTTT.

V gene TRBV4-1 combines with J gene TRBJ2-5; 11 bases agree with TRBD2. Per the germline V gene, CDR1 is MGHRA and CDR2 is YSYEKL. With 4 bases clipped from V and 7 bases from J, the junction kept 17 bases outside the gene matches. CDR3 length equals 18 residues. The CDR3 DNA follows: TGCGCCAGCAGCCGCCAGGGGGTGGGACTAGCGGTTCAACGGACCCAGTACTTC. This translates into CASSRQGVGLAVQRTQYF.

The chain carries TRBV12-5 and TRBJ2-2; 11 positions agree with TRBD1. CDR3 length equals 15 residues. The junction had 3 bases not matched to a gene; V was cut back by 6 bases and J by 3 bases. The germline V gene encodes CDR1 LGHNT and CDR2 FRNRAP. The CDR3 DNA reads as TGTGCTAGTGGAAGGGACAGGGGGGACACCGGGGAGCTGTTTTTT. It yields the protein CASGRDRGDTGELFF.

The chain recombines TRBV30 with TRBJ2-2; D not resolved. Germline V gene sequence: CDR1 GTSNPN, CDR2 SVGIG (reference sequence). The CDR3 has 13 residues. Trimming left V 2 bases short and J 3 bases short, with 7 bases between. The CDR3 reads CAWSFQYTGELFF. CDR3 nucleotides: TGTGCCTGGAGTTTTCAATACACCGGGGAGCTGTTTTTT. The full variable domain, rest sourced from reference TRBV30 and TRBJ2-2, is SQTIHQWPATLVQPVGSPLSLECTVEGTSNPNLYWYRQAAGRGLQLLFYSVGIGQISSEVPQNLSASRPQDRQFILSSKKLLLSDSGFYLCAWSFQYTGELFFGEGSRLTVL.

The chain links TRBV2 to TRBJ2-7; 8 nucleotides line up with TRBD1. The V gene's germline CDR1 is SNHLY and CDR2 FYNNEI. The CDR3 totals 15 residues. V trimming: 6 bases; J trimming: 4 bases; junction bases outside the gene matches: 11. In DNA form, the CDR3 reads TGTGCCAGCAGCGGGGCCGGGACAGGAGTTTACGAGCAGTACTTC. Its translation: CASSGAGTGVYEQYF.

The chain employs TRBV5-1 and TRBJ1-2, with D possibly TRBD1 on 6 matching bases. V lost 5 bases to trimming and J lost 5 bases, with 19 bases between them. The CDR3 extends over 15 amino acids. Germline V CDR1 and CDR2: SGHRS, YFSETQ. The CDR3 nucleotides read TGCGCCAGCAGAGCCCGTGAACAGGGAAGATATGGCTACACCTTC. Translation: CASRAREQGRYGYTF.

This clone has only one observation. The chain combines TRBV18 with TRBJ1-2, with 8 bases aligning to TRBD1. The CDR3 consists of 15 residues. J lost 4 bases, V lost 4 bases, and 8 bases had no gene match. Germline V gene lookup returns CDR1 KGHSH and CDR2 LQKENI. The DNA of the CDR3 is TGTGCCAGCTCACGCTCCGGGACAGGCGCCTATGGCTACACCTTC. Translating it yields CASSRSGTGAYGYTF.

This chain joins TRBV4-2 and TRBJ2-5; 8 bases agree with TRBD2. The CDR3 extends over 16 amino acids. The V segment lost 4 bases and the J segment 5 bases; nucleotides outside the gene matches: 12. Germline CDR1 and CDR2: LGHNA and YNFKEQ. CDR3 region: CASSPVPAGGGETQYF. The DNA of the CDR3 is TGTGCCAGCAGCCCCGTCCCTGCGGGGGGAGGGGAGACCCAGTACTTC.

With regard to this clone: This sample includes further DNA sequences coding for the same CDR3. This rearrangement joins TRBV20-1 to TRBJ1-1; D not resolved. Germline CDR1 reads DFQATT; CDR2 reads SNEGSKA (reference sequence). This CDR3 region has 11 residues. Trimming removed 7 bases at V and 8 bases at J, with 14 bases between. Here the CDR3 reads CSGRNRTEAFF. CDR3 nucleotide sequence: TGCAGTGGCAGAAACAGAACCGAAGCTTTCTTT.

V usage is TRBV10-2 and J usage is TRBJ1-2; TRBD1 is a possible D gene (5 bases). V lost 4 bases and J 6 bases, leaving 9 bases between the germline ends. CDR1 and CDR2 (germline): WSHSY, SAAADI. The CDR3 contains 12 residues. The chain's CDR3 is CASSAGIDGYTF. For the CDR3, the DNA is TGCGCCAGCAGTGCAGGGATAGATGGCTACACCTTC.

The chain couples TRBV7-9 to TRBJ1-2, with unresolved D. There are 11 residues in the CDR3. Germline CDR1 and CDR2: SEHNR and FQNEAQ (reference sequence). The germline V and J ends were trimmed by 5 bases and 4 bases, with 5 bases remaining between them. The CDR3 protein is CASSGGYGYTF. In nucleotides, the CDR3 is TGTGCCAGCAGCGGAGGCTATGGCTACACCTTC.

The rearrangement links TRBV7-8 to TRBJ2-7; TRBD1 might be the D (6 bases). Germline CDR1 is SGHVS and CDR2 is FQNEAQ. Trimming took 5 bases from V and 3 from J, leaving 14 bases between them. CDR3 length equals 14 residues. CDR3 nucleotides: TGTGCCAGCAGCCTCCGGGACACTTACTACGAGCAGTACTTC. This gives the protein CASSLRDTYYEQYF.

The chain couples TRBV5-1 to TRBJ2-5, with 10 bases fitting TRBD1. The junction had 6 bases not matched to a gene; V was cut back by 5 bases and J by 5 bases. CDR1 is SGHRS, CDR2 YFSETQ, per germline. CDR3 length equals 14 residues. CDR3 coding DNA: TGCGCCAGCAGACCCCGGGACAGGGGTGAGACCCAGTACTTC. Translation: CASRPRDRGETQYF.

The chain recombines TRBV2 with TRBJ1-3; D call uncertain. The V gene's germline CDR1 is SNHLY and CDR2 FYNNEI. Trimming took off 9 bases at V and 4 bases at J, with 16 bases between the two ends. There are 14 residues in the CDR3. CDR3 DNA sequence: TGTGCCAGAGAAGAGGGTCGTGTAGGAAACACCATATATTTT. It is translated as CAREEGRVGNTIYF.

This chain joins TRBV7-2 and TRBJ2-7; 11 nucleotides align to TRBD2. The junction had 12 bases not matched to a gene; V was cut back by 2 bases and J by 0 bases. This CDR3 spans 19 amino acids. Looked up from germline, CDR1 is SGHTA and CDR2 is FQGNSA. DNA of the CDR3: TGTGCCAGCAGCTTACCACGCATATTAGCGGGAGGGACCTCCTACGAGCAGTACTTC. Residues: CASSLPRILAGGTSYEQYF.

Here the CDR3 DNA reads TGTGCTAGTGGTTTGGTACAGGGGGCGCACACCGGGGAGCTGTTTTTT. It specifies CASGLVQGAHTGELFF. The chain joins TRBV12-5 to TRBJ2-2; 9 bases map to TRBD1. V dropped 0 bases and J dropped 3; count of bases not matched to a gene: 2. CDR1 and CDR2 from the germline V gene are LGHNT and FRNRAP. This CDR3 is built from 16 residues.

The chain joins TRBV7-9 to TRBJ2-3, with 9 bases aligning to TRBD2. V was clipped by 4 bases and J by 0 bases; unmatched bases: 5. This CDR3 spans 16 amino acids. The germline CDR1 and CDR2 sequences are SEHNR and FQNEAQ (reference sequence). The DNA for the CDR3 is TGTGCCAGCAGCTCCCGTAGCGGGGGAAGCACAGATACGCAGTATTTT. This codes for CASSSRSGGSTDTQYF.

The V call is TRBV20-1, the J call TRBJ1-1, with unresolved D. The CDR3 has 11 amino acids. The germline CDR1 and CDR2 sequences are DFQATT and SNEGSKA (reference sequence). The CDR3 nucleotides read TGCAGCGTTCGCGGGCGGAAAGAAGCTTTCTTT. Translation: CSVRGRKEAFF.